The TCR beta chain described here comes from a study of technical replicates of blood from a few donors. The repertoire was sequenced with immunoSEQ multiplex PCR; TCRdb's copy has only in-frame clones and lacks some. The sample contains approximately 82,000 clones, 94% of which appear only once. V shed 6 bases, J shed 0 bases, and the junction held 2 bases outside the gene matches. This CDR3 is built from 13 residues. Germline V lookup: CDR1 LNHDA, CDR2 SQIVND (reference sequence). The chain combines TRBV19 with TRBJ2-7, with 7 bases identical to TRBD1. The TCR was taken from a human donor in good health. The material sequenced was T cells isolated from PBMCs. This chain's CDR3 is CASRGQSSYEQYF. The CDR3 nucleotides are TGTGCCAGTAGGGGACAGAGCTCCTACGAGCAGTACTTC.